These 21 T cell receptor beta chains were all obtained from the same sample, sequenced in a study of blood T cell repertoires in COVID-19. The assay was immunoSEQ multiplex PCR, and TCRdb's table has in-frame clones only and misses some. This table holds about 130,000 clones, under 90% found once. Sequences were obtained from PBMCs or T cells enriched from blood (not recorded which). The receptors originated from a man aged 35-49 years with acute COVID-19.

In its sample, this clone was seen once. The V call is TRBV30, the J call TRBJ1-2, with D possibly being TRBD1 (6 bases). This CDR3 region has 14 residues. Trimming removed 4 bases from V and 4 bases from J, with 16 bases in between. Looked up from germline, CDR1 is GTSNPN and CDR2 is SVGIG (reference sequence). The CDR3: CAWTLHRESYGYTF. Here the CDR3 DNA reads TGTGCCTGGACTTTACACAGGGAGAGCTATGGCTACACCTTC.

This clone has just one count. The chain couples TRBV12-3 or TRBV12-4 to TRBJ1-2; perhaps TRBD1 as D (5 bases). Trimming left V 6 bases short and J 8 bases short, with 10 bases between. The CDR3 runs to 11 residues. The CDR3 nucleotides are TGTGCCAGCAGCCAGGGTTCGGGCTACACCTTC. Amino acid sequence: CASSQGSGYTF.

Only a few counts were recorded for this clone. The rearrangement joins TRBV19 to TRBJ2-2, with TRBD2 as a possible D gene (6 bases). The CDR3 runs to 14 residues. CDR1 is LNHDA, CDR2 SQIVND, per germline (reference sequence). Between the trimmed V and J ends, which lost 4 bases and 7 bases, there was a span of 13 bases. In DNA form, the CDR3 reads TGTGCCAGTAGTAGCGGAGGGCTCGGCGGGGAGCTGTTTTTT. Residues: CASSSGGLGGELFF. Filled out from reference TRBV19 and TRBJ2-2, the complete variable domain reads DGGITQSPKYLFRKEGQNVTLSCEQNLNHDAMYWYRQDPGQGLRLIYYSQIVNDFQKGDIAEGYSVSREKKESFPLTVTSAQKNPTAFYLCASSSGGLGGELFFGEGSRLTVL.

The sample holds one count of this clone. V and J are TRBV6-2 or TRBV6-3 and TRBJ1-2, with 10 bases identical to TRBD1. CDR1 is MNHEY, CDR2 SVGEGT, per germline. The CDR3 extends over 13 amino acids. Trimming removed 4 bases from V and 6 bases from J; junction bases left unmatched: 2. The CDR3 reads CASSLDRGNGYTF. CDR3 DNA sequence: TGTGCCAGCAGTTTGGACAGGGGGAATGGCTACACCTTC.

The chain combines TRBV5-6 with TRBJ2-2; D may be TRBD2 (6 bases). The CDR3 has 17 residues. Germline CDR1 and CDR2: SGHDT and YYEEEE. V gave up 0 bases and J gave up 6 bases, with 18 bases separating them. The CDR3 region is CASSLADRGNYPGELFF. CDR3 nucleotides: TGTGCCAGCAGCTTGGCTGATCGGGGGAACTACCCCGGGGAGCTGTTTTTT. The full variable domain, rest sourced from reference TRBV5-6 and TRBJ2-2, is DAGVTQSPTHLIKTRGQQVTLRCSPKSGHDTVSWYQQALGQGPQFIFQYYEEEERQRGNFPDRFSGHQFPNYSSELNVNALLLGDSALYLCASSLADRGNYPGELFFGEGSRLTVL.

The chain has TRBV9 and TRBJ1-2, with TRBD1 matching over 12 bases. The length of the CDR3 is 13 residues. The V gene end was trimmed by 4 bases and the J gene end by 7 bases; junction bases not matched to a gene: 2. The germline V gene has CDR1 SGDLS and CDR2 YYNGEE. CDR3 sequence (DNA): TGTGCCAGCAGCCCGGGACAGGGGGCTGGCTACACCTTC. Translation: CASSPGQGAGYTF.

This chain uses TRBV19 with TRBJ1-1, with a weak D call TRBD1 (6 bases). This CDR3 is built from 13 residues. The V gene lost 2 bases and the J gene lost 4 bases, with 8 bases spanning the gap. Germline lookup yields CDR1 LNHDA and CDR2 SQIVND (reference sequence). The CDR3 spells CASSITGTTEAFF. CDR3 coding DNA: TGTGCCAGTAGTATAACAGGGACCACTGAAGCTTTCTTT.

V is TRBV19 and J is TRBJ2-1; 9 bases agree with TRBD2. The CDR3 is 18 residues long. Germline lookup yields CDR1 LNHDA and CDR2 SQIVND (reference sequence). V dropped 5 bases and J dropped 4; count of bases not matched to a gene: 15. CDR3 coding DNA: TGTGCCAGTAGTCCGACGGGCCTGACTAGCGGCAGATACAATGAGCAGTTCTTC. Translating it yields CASSPTGLTSGRYNEQFF.

The chain couples TRBV12-3 or TRBV12-4 to TRBJ2-1; the D is unclear. Trimming took 8 bases from V and 0 from J, leaving 8 bases between them. CDR3 length equals 13 residues. The CDR3 DNA follows: TGTGCCAGCCAAGAGAGCTCCTACAATGAGCAGTTCTTC. This sequence encodes CASQESSYNEQFF.

This chain connects TRBV7-3 to TRBJ2-3, with D hard to call. The germline gives CDR1 SGHTA, CDR2 FQGTGA. The V gene lost 2 bases and the J gene lost 4 bases, with 4 bases spanning the gap. The CDR3 contains 12 residues. Here the CDR3 reads CASSLEADTQYF. For the CDR3, the DNA is TGTGCCAGCAGCTTAGAGGCAGATACGCAGTATTTT. The full variable domain, in which reference TRBV7-3 and TRBJ2-3 provide the parts outside the CDR3, is GAGVSQTPSNKVTEKGKYVELRCDPISGHTALYWYRQSLGQGPEFLIYFQGTGAADDSGLPNDRFFAVRPEGSVSTLKIQRTERGDSAVYLCASSLEADTQYFGPGTRLTVL.

The chain combines TRBV9 with TRBJ1-6, with 8 positions matching TRBD1. CDR3 length equals 14 residues. V shed 4 bases, J shed 6 bases, and the junction held 3 bases outside the gene matches. Germline loops: CDR1 SGDLS, CDR2 YYNGEE. CDR3 loop: CASSFGQGNSPLHF. The DNA for the CDR3 is TGTGCCAGCAGCTTCGGACAGGGTAATTCACCCCTCCACTTT.

The J gene is TRBJ1-2, the V gene TRBV28, with D possibly TRBD1 on 5 matching bases. This CDR3 has 13 amino acids. The V gene's germline CDR1 is MDHEN and CDR2 SYDVKM. The ends were cut back, 3 bases at V and 5 bases at J, with 10 bases in the middle. Here the CDR3 DNA reads TGTGCCAGCAGTTTGAGGAAGGGGTATGGCTACACCTTC. Its translation: CASSLRKGYGYTF.

J is TRBJ2-1 and V is TRBV5-5; TRBD1 matches at 7 bases. Per the germline V gene, CDR1 is SGHKS and CDR2 is YYEKEE (reference sequence). The CDR3 spans 14 residues. The trim removed 3 bases at V and 11 bases at J, leaving 11 bases unmatched. CDR3: CASSSTPLGGQQFF. The CDR3 bases are TGTGCCAGCAGCTCGACCCCTTTAGGGGGCCAGCAGTTCTTC.

This clone was seen only a few times. This chain uses TRBV7-9 with TRBJ2-1; 7 bases are a match to TRBD1. The CDR3 is 15 amino acids. Germline V gene sequence: CDR1 SEHNR, CDR2 FQNEAQ (reference sequence). J was trimmed by 4 bases and V by 5 bases; bases with no gene match: 8. This CDR3 is CASSLSGTEYNEQFF. The CDR3 region has the DNA TGTGCCAGCAGCCTTTCCGGGACAGAGTACAATGAGCAGTTCTTC.

The chain combines TRBV27 with TRBJ1-3, with D perhaps matching TRBD1 (6 bases). The germline V gene has CDR1 MNHEY and CDR2 SMNVEV (reference sequence). There are 15 residues in the CDR3. V was cut by 5 bases and J by 2 bases, with 13 bases left in between. The CDR3 DNA reads as TGTGCCAGCAGTCCGGCAGGGGATACTGGAAACACCATATATTTT. This translates into CASSPAGDTGNTIYF.

V gene TRBV7-9 combines with J gene TRBJ2-5; 9 bases are a match to TRBD2. The germline V gene has CDR1 SEHNR and CDR2 FQNEAQ (reference sequence). V gave up 5 bases and J gave up 5 bases; unmatched junction bases: 15. The CDR3 runs 17 residues. The CDR3 DNA reads as TGTGCCAGCAGCAGCCAAGGACTAGCGAGAATACTGGAGACCCAGTACTTC. This codes for CASSSQGLARILETQYF. Looking up the rest from reference TRBV7-9 and TRBJ2-5 gives the full variable domain: DTGVSQNPRHKITKRGQNVTFRCDPISEHNRLYWYRQTLGQGPEFLTYFQNEAQLEKSRLLSDRFSAERPKGSFSTLEIQRTEQGDSAMYLCASSSQGLARILETQYFGPGTRLLVL.

The chain recombines TRBV21-1 with TRBJ2-7; the table's D gene call, TRBD1, was not cross checked with the DNA. TRBV21-1 is a documented pseudogene. This CDR3 contains 19 residues. CDR3: CASSKVQDRGHLGSYEQYF. The CDR3 coding sequence is TGTGCCAGCAGCAAAGTCCAGGACAGGGGGCATTTAGGGTCCTACGAGCAGTACTTC.

The chain recombines TRBV3-1 (or the pseudogene TRBV3-2) with TRBJ2-2; the match to TRBD2 covers 10 bases. CDR3 size: 17 residues. Germline V gene sequence: CDR1 LGHDT, CDR2 YNNKEL (reference sequence). Trimming removed 0 bases from V and 4 bases from J; junction bases left unmatched: 5. The CDR3 DNA sequence: TGTGCCAGCAGCCAAGAGGGCAGCGGGGGGGCCACCGGGGAGCTGTTTTTT. This gives the protein CASSQEGSGGATGELFF.

The chain carries TRBV28 and TRBJ1-6; the D is unclear. The length of the CDR3 is 12 residues. V shed 5 bases and J shed 5 bases, with 4 bases lying between them. Per germline, CDR1 MDHEN and CDR2 SYDVKM. The CDR3 here is CASSRDNSPLHF. The DNA for the CDR3 is TGTGCCAGCAGTCGCGATAATTCACCCCTCCACTTT.

This chain links TRBV19 with TRBJ1-5; 8 bases are shared with TRBD1. The germline CDR1 and CDR2 sequences are LNHDA and SQIVND (reference sequence). J gave up 2 bases and V 5 bases, and 5 bases lay outside the gene matches. The CDR3 covers 15 residues. CDR3 nucleotides: TGTGCCAGTAGTTCCCAGGGGGCTGGCAATCAGCCCCAGCATTTT. Amino acid sequence: CASSSQGAGNQPQHF.

The gene calls are TRBV4-2 and TRBJ1-5; D uncertain. The CDR3 extends over 15 amino acids. Germline V gene data show CDR1 as LGHNA and CDR2 as YNFKEQ. V lost 1 base to trimming and J lost 7 bases, with 14 bases between them. Written as DNA, the CDR3 is TGTGCCAGCAGCCAAGCTTCGGAGGGCGGACAGCCCCAGCATTTT. This codes for CASSQASEGGQPQHF.